Sequencing of this T cell receptor beta chain was carried out in a study of T cells in localized non-small cell lung cancer. Findings of the study overall: Uninvolved adjacent lung had the highest recorded T cell clonality, with tumor below it. A single tumor region was sequenced, leaving heterogeneity possible. There was an association of higher blood T cell density with longer overall survival. Adjacent lung exhibited a median of 57 among the 100 most abundant tumor clones.

This clone showed up just once. Antigen unknown. Looked up from germline, CDR1 is MNHNS and CDR2 is SASEGT. Trimming shortened V by 1 base and J by 5 bases, and 5 bases separated the two germline ends. This CDR3 has 12 amino acids. Here immunoSEQ multiplex PCR was the method, and the copy in TCRdb shows in-frame clones only, minus some. This table has about 25,000 clones, around 87% appearing once. V is TRBV6-1 and J is TRBJ2-5; unclear D gene. The sequence derives from a male donor aged 60 or over with stage II squamous cell lung carcinoma. Sequenced here: peripheral blood, sampled before any cancer treatment. The chain's CDR3 is CASSEGLETQYF. The CDR3 DNA sequence: TGTGCCAGCAGTGAAGGACTGGAGACCCAGTACTTC.